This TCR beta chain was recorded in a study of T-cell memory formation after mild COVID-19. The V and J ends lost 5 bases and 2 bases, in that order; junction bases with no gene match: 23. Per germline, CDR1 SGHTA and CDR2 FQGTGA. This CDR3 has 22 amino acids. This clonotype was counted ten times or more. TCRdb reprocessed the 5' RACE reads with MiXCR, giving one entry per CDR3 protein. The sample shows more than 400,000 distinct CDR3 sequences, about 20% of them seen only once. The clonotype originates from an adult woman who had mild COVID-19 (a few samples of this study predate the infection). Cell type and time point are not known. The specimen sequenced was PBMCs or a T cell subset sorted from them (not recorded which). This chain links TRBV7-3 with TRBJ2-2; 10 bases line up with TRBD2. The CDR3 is CASSPMGLRTSGAPSNTGELFF. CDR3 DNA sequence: TGTGCCAGCAGCCCAATGGGGCTGAGGACTAGCGGAGCACCCAGCAACACCGGGGAGCTGTTTTTT.